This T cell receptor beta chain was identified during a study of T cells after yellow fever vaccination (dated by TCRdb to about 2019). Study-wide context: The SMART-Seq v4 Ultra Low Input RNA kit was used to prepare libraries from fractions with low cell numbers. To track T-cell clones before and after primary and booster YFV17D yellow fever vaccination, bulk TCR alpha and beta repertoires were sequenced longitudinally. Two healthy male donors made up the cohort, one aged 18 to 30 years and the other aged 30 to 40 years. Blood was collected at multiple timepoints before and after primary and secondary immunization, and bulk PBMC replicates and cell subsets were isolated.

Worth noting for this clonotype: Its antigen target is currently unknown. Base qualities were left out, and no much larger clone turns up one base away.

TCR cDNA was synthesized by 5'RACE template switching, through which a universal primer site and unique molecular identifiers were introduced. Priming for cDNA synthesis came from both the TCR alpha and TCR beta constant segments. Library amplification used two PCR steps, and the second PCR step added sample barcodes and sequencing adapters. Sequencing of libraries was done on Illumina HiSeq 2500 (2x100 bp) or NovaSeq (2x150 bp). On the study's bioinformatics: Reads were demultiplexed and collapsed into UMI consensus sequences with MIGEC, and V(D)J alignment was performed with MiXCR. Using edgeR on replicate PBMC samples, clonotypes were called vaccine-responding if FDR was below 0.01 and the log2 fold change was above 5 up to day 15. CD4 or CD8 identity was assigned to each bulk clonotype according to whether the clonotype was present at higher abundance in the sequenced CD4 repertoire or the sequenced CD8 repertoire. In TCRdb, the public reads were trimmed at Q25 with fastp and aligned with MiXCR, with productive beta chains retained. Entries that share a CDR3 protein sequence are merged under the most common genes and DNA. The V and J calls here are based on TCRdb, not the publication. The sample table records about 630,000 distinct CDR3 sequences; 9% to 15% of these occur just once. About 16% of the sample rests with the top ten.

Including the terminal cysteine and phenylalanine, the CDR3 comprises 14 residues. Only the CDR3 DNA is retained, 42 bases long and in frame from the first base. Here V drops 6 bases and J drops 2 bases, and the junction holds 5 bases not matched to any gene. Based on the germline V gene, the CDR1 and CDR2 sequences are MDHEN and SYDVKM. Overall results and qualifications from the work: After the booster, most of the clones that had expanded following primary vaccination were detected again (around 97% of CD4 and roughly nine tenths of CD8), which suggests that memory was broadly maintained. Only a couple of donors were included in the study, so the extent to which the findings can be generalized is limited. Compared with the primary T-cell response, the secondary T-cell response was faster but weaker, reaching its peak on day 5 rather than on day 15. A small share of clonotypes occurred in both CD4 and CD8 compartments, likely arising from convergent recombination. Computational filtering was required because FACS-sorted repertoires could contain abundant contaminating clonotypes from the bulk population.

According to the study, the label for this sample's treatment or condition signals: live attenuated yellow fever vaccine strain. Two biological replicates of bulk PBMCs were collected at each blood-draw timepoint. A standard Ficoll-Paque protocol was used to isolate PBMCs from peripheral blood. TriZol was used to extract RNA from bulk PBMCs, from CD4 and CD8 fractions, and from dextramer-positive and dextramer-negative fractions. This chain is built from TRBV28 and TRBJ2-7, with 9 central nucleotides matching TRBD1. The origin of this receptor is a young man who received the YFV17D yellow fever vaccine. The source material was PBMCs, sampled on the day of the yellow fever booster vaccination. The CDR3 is CASRGTGSPYEQYF. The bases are TGTGCCAGCAGGGGGACAGGGTCCCCCTACGAGCAGTACTTC.